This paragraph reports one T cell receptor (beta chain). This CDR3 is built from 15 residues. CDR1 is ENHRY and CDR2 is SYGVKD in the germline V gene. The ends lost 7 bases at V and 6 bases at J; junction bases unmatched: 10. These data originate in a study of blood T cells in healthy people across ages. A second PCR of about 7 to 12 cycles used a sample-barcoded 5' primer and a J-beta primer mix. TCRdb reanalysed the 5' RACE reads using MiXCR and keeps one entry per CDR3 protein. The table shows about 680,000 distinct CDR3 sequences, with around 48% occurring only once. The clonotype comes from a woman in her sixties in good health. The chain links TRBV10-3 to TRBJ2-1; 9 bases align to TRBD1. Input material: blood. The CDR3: CAINFRDRVSNEQFF. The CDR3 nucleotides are TGTGCCATCAATTTTCGGGACAGGGTATCCAATGAGCAGTTCTTC.